This T cell receptor beta chain was sequenced in a study of PD-1 blockade in classical Hodgkin lymphoma. Germline V gene data show CDR1 as MNHEY and CDR2 as SVGAGI. The CDR3 length is 14 residues. The V end was cut by 0 bases, the J end by 3 bases, with 9 bases between. The data were produced by immunoSEQ multiplex PCR, yet TCRdb's version contains in-frame clones alone and is incomplete. Counted here are over 15,000 clones, about 81% occurring once; the ten biggest clones make up approximately 6.3%. Findings of the study overall: Those achieving complete response showed baseline diversity like newly diagnosed patients. The repertoire differences lack a defined cause, possibly disease activity or prior therapy. Lower baseline TCR diversity was reported for newly diagnosed patients than for healthy donors.

Every patient experienced relapse after autologous stem cell transplantation, and brentuximab vedotin exposure varied. Complete response, partial response or progressive disease constituted the best responses recorded. Concerning this clone itself: Its antigen remains unidentified.

This chain connects TRBV6-5 to TRBJ2-7; either TRBD1 or TRBD2 may fit D (5 bases each). This material consisted of peripheral blood mononuclear cells (PBMCs), taken at baseline. The receptor's source is a human donor with classical Hodgkin lymphoma. The CDR3 is CASSYSSGSYEQYF. The DNA for the CDR3 is TGTGCCAGCAGTTACTCGTCAGGGAGCTACGAGCAGTACTTC.